The T cell receptor beta chain under discussion was sequenced for a study of cytomegalovirus exposure and HLA in healthy donors. Study at large: A subsequent analysis reported that the 95 to 150 validation repertoires were produced on the same platform that had also been used for the 666 first-cohort repertoires. General study findings and limits: The study listed under 200 cytomegalovirus-associated TCR beta chains. As confirmed in vitro, three CMV-associated chains were specific for CMV antigens.

A few counts support this clone. Its antigen is unknown. Method: immunoSEQ multiplex PCR; TCRdb's copy keeps in-frame clones and lacks some. The data hold 150,000 to 200,000 clones, with roughly 91% observed a single time. CDR3 length equals 11 residues. From germline, CDR1 is MNHEY and CDR2 SVGAGI. V was clipped by 8 bases and J by 5 bases, with 9 bases between them. Sequencing used PBMCs. The chain recombines TRBV6-5 with TRBJ1-1; no reliable D call. The receptor was derived from a man in his late teens or twenties in good health and CMV-seropositive. This CDR3 reads CASHSLTEAFF. CDR3 DNA: TGTGCCAGCCACAGCCTAACTGAAGCTTTCTTT.